The 8 T cell receptor beta chains presented below share a single source sample, sequenced in a study of response to subunit inactivated influenza vaccine. TCRdb re-analysed the RT-PCR reads in MiXCR, keeping a single row per CDR3 protein. This sample yields 450,000 to 600,000 distinct CDR3 sequences, of which 16% are seen a single time; 3% to 3.5% belongs to the top ten. Source: CD4+ T cells sorted from PBMCs, taken less than 30 months after vaccination. Every receptor here comes from a man aged 45-69 years who received an inactivated influenza vaccine.

This sequence joins TRBV5-1 and TRBJ2-7; D possibly uses TRBD1 or TRBD2 (5 bases each). In germline, CDR1 is SGHRS, CDR2 YFSETQ. There are 14 residues in the CDR3. The V gene lost 2 bases and the J gene lost 7 bases, with 16 bases spanning the gap. This CDR3 reads CASSFRDHPEEQYF. The CDR3 nucleotides read TGCGCCAGCAGCTTCCGGGACCATCCTGAGGAGCAGTACTTC.

This clonotype was counted at least ten times. The genes are TRBV20-1 and TRBJ1-2; D unclear. Trimming took off 6 bases at V and 1 base at J, with 15 bases between the two ends. Germline V gives CDR1 DFQATT, CDR2 SNEGSKA (reference sequence). This CDR3 is 14 amino acids long. CDR3 protein: CSAPARRNNYGYTF. The CDR3 nucleotides are TGCAGTGCCCCCGCACGGAGAAATAACTATGGCTACACCTTC.

This clonotype was seen a few times. The chain couples TRBV2 to TRBJ1-5, with D maybe TRBD1 (6 bases). Germline-derived CDR1 and CDR2 are SNHLY and FYNNEI. The CDR3 loop spans 15 amino acids. V lost 5 bases and J 3 bases, leaving 14 bases between the germline ends. The DNA of the CDR3 is TGTGCCAGCAGTACGGGCAGGGGCTCCAATCAGCCCCAGCATTTT. Its protein is CASSTGRGSNQPQHF.

The table lists this clonotype with a few counts. This chain uses TRBV5-1 with TRBJ2-6; D not resolved. The CDR3 loop spans 18 amino acids. Germline V gives CDR1 SGHRS, CDR2 YFSETQ. The ends were cut back, 6 bases at V and 4 bases at J, with 23 bases in the middle. The DNA of the CDR3 is TGCGCCAGCATGCCCTCTTGGTCCTATCGGTGGGGGGCCAACGTCCTGACTTTC. The encoded protein is CASMPSWSYRWGANVLTF.

This clonotype came up a few times. V usage is TRBV7-4 and J usage is TRBJ1-4; D is ambiguous. Germline-derived CDR1 and CDR2 are SGHVT and SQSDAQ. CDR3 size: 16 residues. V dropped 5 bases and J dropped 3 bases, with 16 bases sitting between them. CDR3 bases: TGTGCCAGCAGCCCAAAGATCAGGAGTTCTAATGAAAAACTGTTTTTT. Amino acid sequence: CASSPKIRSSNEKLFF.

This clonotype appeared a few times. The chain has TRBV20-1 and TRBJ2-2; possible D gene TRBD1, 5 bases. This CDR3 region has 15 residues. Germline values: CDR1 DFQATT, CDR2 SNEGSKA (reference sequence). Trimming left V 0 bases short and J 1 base short, with 9 bases between. CDR3 in DNA: TGCAGTGCTAGAGATGCGACAGAGAACACCGGGGAGCTGTTTTTT. It codes for CSARDATENTGELFF.

This chain connects TRBV9 to TRBJ2-3; D tentatively fits TRBD1 or TRBD2 (5 bases each). This CDR3 has 16 residues. The V gene lost 3 bases and the J gene lost 1 base, with 15 bases spanning the gap. Germline values: CDR1 SGDLS, CDR2 YYNGEE. CDR3 loop: CASSGDPGPGTDTQYF. CDR3 in DNA: TGTGCCAGCAGCGGTGATCCGGGACCAGGCACAGATACGCAGTATTTT.

This clonotype has a count of ten or more. The CDR3 loop is CASSVMDGYEQYF. The DNA of the CDR3 is TGCGCCAGCAGCGTCATGGACGGGTACGAGCAGTACTTC. The genes are TRBV5-1 and TRBJ2-7; D unresolved. V was cut by 4 bases and J by 4 bases, with 12 bases left in between. Per germline, CDR1 SGHRS and CDR2 YFSETQ. This CDR3 is built from 13 residues.